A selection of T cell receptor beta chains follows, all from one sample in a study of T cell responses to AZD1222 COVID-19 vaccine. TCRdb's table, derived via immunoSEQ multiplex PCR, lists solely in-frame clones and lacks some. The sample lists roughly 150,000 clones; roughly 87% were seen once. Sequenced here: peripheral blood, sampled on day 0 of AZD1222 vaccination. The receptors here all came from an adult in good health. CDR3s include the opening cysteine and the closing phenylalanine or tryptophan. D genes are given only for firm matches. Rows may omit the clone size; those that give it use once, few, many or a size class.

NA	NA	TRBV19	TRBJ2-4	CASRRGLGENIQYF	TGTGCCAGTAGGCGGGGACTGGGAGAAAACATTCAGTACTTC
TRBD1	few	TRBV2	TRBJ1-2	CASRYRGRNYGYTF	TGTGCCAGCAGGTACAGGGGGAGGAACTATGGCTACACCTTC
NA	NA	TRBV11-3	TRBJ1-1	CASSFPTLIGRGNTEAFF	TGTGCCAGCAGCTTTCCAACCTTAATCGGGCGAGGTAACACTGAAGCTTTCTTT
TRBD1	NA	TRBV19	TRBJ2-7	CASSDRDRLSYEQYF	TGTGCCAGTAGTGATCGGGACAGGCTCTCCTACGAGCAGTACTTC
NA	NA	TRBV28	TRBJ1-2	CASSLGHLAGNGYGYTF	TGTGCCAGCAGTTTAGGGCATTTGGCAGGGAACGGGTATGGCTACACCTTC
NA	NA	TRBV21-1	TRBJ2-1	CASSRLRSGTSGRMGQFF	TGTGCCAGCAGCCGTTTACGCTCCGGGACTAGCGGGAGGATGGGGCAGTTCTTC
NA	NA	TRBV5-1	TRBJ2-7	CASSLNRALYEQYF	TGCGCCAGCAGCTTGAACAGGGCTCTCTACGAGCAGTACTTC
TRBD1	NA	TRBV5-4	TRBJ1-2	CASSSRGLNYGYTF	TGTGCCAGCAGCTCCAGGGGGCTAAACTATGGCTACACCTTC
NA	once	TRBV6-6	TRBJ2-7	CASSYSRVQGQYF	TGTGCCAGCAGTTACTCAAGGGTACAAGGGCAGTACTTC
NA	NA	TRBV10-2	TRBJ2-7	CASSERYEQYF	TGCGCCAGCAGTGAGCGCTACGAGCAGTACTTC
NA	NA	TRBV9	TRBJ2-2	CASSVAGVANTGELFF	TGTGCCAGCAGCGTAGCAGGGGTTGCGAACACCGGGGAGCTGTTTTTT
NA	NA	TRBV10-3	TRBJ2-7	CAISGDLEQYF	TGTGCCATCAGTGGAGACTTAGAGCAGTACTTC
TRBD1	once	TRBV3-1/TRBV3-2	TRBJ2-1	CASSHTGTGFGEQFF	TGTGCCAGCAGCCACACCGGGACAGGGTTCGGAGAGCAGTTCTTC
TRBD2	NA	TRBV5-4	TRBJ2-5	CASSWGGRETQYF	TGTGCCAGCAGCTGGGGCGGGAGGGAGACCCAGTACTTC
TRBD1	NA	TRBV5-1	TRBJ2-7	CASRMPGQGSEQYF	TGCGCCAGCAGAATGCCGGGACAGGGGTCCGAGCAGTACTTC
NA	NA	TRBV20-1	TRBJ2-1	CSASGGTFYNEQFF	TGCAGTGCTAGTGGTGGGACTTTCTACAATGAGCAGTTCTTC
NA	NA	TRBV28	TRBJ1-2	CASSLRTETNYGYTF	TGTGCCAGCAGTTTACGGACCGAAACTAACTATGGCTACACCTTC
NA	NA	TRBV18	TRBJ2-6	CASSLGAGANVLTF	TGTGCCAGCTCGTTGGGCGCTGGGGCCAACGTCCTGACTTTC
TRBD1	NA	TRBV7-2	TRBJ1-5	CASSFRQGDQPQHF	TGTGCCAGCAGCTTTAGACAGGGCGATCAGCCCCAGCATTTT
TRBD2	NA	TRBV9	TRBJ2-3	CASSPRREFADTQYF	TGTGCCAGCAGCCCCAGGCGGGAGTTTGCAGATACGCAGTATTTT
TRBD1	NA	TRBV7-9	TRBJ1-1	CASSLRDSLNTEAFF	TGTGCCAGCAGCCTAAGGGACAGCCTGAACACTGAAGCTTTCTTT
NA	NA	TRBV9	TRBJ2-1	CASSVLTSNEQFF	TGTGCCAGCAGCGTACTGACTAGCAATGAGCAGTTCTTC
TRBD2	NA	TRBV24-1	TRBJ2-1	CATSAQGASGRNEQFF	TGTGCCACCAGTGCCCAAGGGGCTAGCGGGAGGAATGAGCAGTTCTTC
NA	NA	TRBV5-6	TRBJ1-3	CASSFRVSSGNTIYF	TGTGCCAGCAGTTTCCGGGTATCCTCTGGAAACACCATATATTTT
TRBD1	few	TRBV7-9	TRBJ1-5	CASSLGSGGRGNQPQHF	TGTGCCAGCAGCTTGGGATCAGGGGGACGGGGCAATCAGCCCCAGCATTTT
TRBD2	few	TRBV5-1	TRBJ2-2	CASSLMLAGGTGELFF	TGCGCCAGCAGCTTGATGTTAGCGGGAGGCACCGGGGAGCTGTTTTTT
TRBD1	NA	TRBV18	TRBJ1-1	CASSPRQGAGNTEAFF	TGTGCCAGCTCACCGAGACAGGGGGCAGGGAACACTGAAGCTTTCTTT
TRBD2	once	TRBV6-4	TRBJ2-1	CASSLLAVSGNEQFF	TGTGCCAGCAGTCTACTAGCGGTCTCGGGAAATGAGCAGTTCTTC
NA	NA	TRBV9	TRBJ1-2	CASSSAGRGNYGYTF	TGTGCCAGCAGCTCAGCGGGGAGGGGCAACTATGGCTACACCTTC
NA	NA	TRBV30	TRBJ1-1	CAWSESQNTEAFF	TGTGCCTGGAGTGAGTCTCAGAACACTGAAGCTTTCTTT
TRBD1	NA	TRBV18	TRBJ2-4	CASSPSGGGKQNIQYF	TGTGCCAGCTCACCATCAGGGGGCGGGAAACAAAACATTCAGTACTTC
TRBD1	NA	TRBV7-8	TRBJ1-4	CASSLAPDRASEKLFF	TGTGCCAGCAGCTTAGCCCCGGACAGGGCGAGTGAAAAACTGTTTTTT
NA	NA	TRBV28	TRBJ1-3	CASSQRGTNSGNTIYF	TGTGCCAGCAGCCAGCGGGGGACCAACTCTGGAAACACCATATATTTT
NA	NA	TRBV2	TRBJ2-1	CASKSRGTRISYNEQFF	TGTGCCAGCAAAAGTCGTGGGACCCGTATATCTTACAATGAGCAGTTCTTC
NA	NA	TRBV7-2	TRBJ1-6	CASSRGGSSYNSPLHF	TGTGCCAGCAGCAGGGGGGGAAGCTCCTATAATTCACCCCTCCACTTT
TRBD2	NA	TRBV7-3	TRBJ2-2	CASSPSGANTGELFF	TGTGCCAGCAGCCCAAGCGGGGCGAACACCGGGGAGCTGTTTTTT
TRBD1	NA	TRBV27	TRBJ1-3	CASSPYGSPYRGTGNTIYF	TGTGCCAGCAGTCCCTACGGGAGCCCTTACAGGGGTACTGGAAACACCATATATTTT